This TCR beta chain came from a study of T cells after yellow fever vaccination. Overall study findings and caveats: Few clonotypes appeared in both CD4 and CD8 compartments.

As regards this clonotype: What it binds is not known.

This CDR3 has 14 residues. Per germline, CDR1 SNHLY and CDR2 FYNNEI. V was pared by 6 bases and J by 5 bases, with 8 bases of the junction left unmatched. TCRdb re-called the 5' RACE reads with MiXCR, one entry per CDR3 protein. The table records approximately 510,000 distinct CDR3 sequences, around a fifth of them present only once. The TCR comes from a man younger than 35 who received the YFV17D yellow fever vaccine. The chain carries TRBV2 and TRBJ1-1, with 8 bases that match TRBD1. Material: PBMCs, obtained less than 25 days after the first yellow fever vaccination. This CDR3 is CASRTQGVGTEAFF. CDR3 sequence (DNA): TGTGCCAGCAGGACACAGGGGGTTGGGACTGAAGCTTTCTTT.